This T cell receptor (beta chain) stems from a study of human T cells and chemical hapten exposure. In the study overall: Sensitization involved placing 2% DPC onto a roughly 2 cm by roughly 2 cm region of upper inner arm skin. For the roughly 23-week duration of the study, patients were given weekly doses of diphenylcyclopropenone on the scalp.

Time point defined: patch test 1, 2 weeks after DPC sensitization. Treatment given: therapeutic diphenylcyclopropenone sensitization with weekly scalp DPC. Phlebotomy was performed prior to application of every patch test. TCRdb used MiXCR to reprocess the RACE reads, holding one entry per CDR3 protein. Of around 380,000 distinct CDR3 sequences listed, approximately 5.1% are singletons. With 5 bases clipped from V and 5 bases from J, the junction kept 11 bases outside the gene matches. Germline values: CDR1 SGHTA, CDR2 FQGNSA. The CDR3 covers 15 residues. This clonotype came up many times. This material consisted of whole blood, taken in connection with sensitization to the hapten diphenylcyclopropenone (DPC). The receptor's source is a woman aged 45-60 years with alopecia areata. Some clones in this sample may be carry-over from other donors' samples. The J gene is TRBJ2-5, the V gene TRBV7-2, with 7 positions matching TRBD1. In DNA, the CDR3 is TGTGCCAGCAGCCCCAGACAGGGTCCCTGGGAGACCCAGTACTTC. It yields the protein CASSPRQGPWETQYF.